Each of the 15 T cell receptor beta chains below was sequenced from the same sample in a study of blood T cell repertoires in COVID-19. This table comes from immunoSEQ multiplex PCR, and its TCRdb copy is limited to in-frame clones, with some not included. The table includes some 31,000 clones, roughly 80% detected once. Sequences were obtained from peripheral blood. The receptors originated from a woman in her sixties or seventies with active or convalescent COVID-19.

V and J are TRBV11-2 and TRBJ2-5, with TRBD2 matching over 9 bases. V was clipped by 5 bases and J by 5 bases; unmatched bases: 9. Germline V gives CDR1 SGHAT, CDR2 FQNNGV. The CDR3 runs to 15 residues. This CDR3 is CASSNTAGGKETQYF. CDR3 DNA sequence: TGTGCCAGCAGCAATACGGCGGGGGGGAAGGAGACCCAGTACTTC.

The V gene is TRBV10-3, the J gene TRBJ2-1, with 9 positions matching TRBD1. This CDR3 is 13 amino acids long. Germline CDR1 is ENHRY and CDR2 is SYGVKD. Germline trimming cut 6 bases from V and 5 bases from J; bases unmatched to any gene: 2. In DNA form, the CDR3 reads TGTGCCATCAGACAGGGGGCCAACAATGAGCAGTTCTTC. It codes for CAIRQGANNEQFF.

The chain joins TRBV6-5 to TRBJ2-7; weak D call: TRBD1 (5 bases). In germline, CDR1 is MNHEY, CDR2 SVGAGI. V gave up 6 bases and J gave up 1 base, with 13 bases separating them. The CDR3 spans 14 residues. The CDR3 DNA reads as TGTGCCAGCAGAATGACAGAGTTATCCTACGAGCAGTACTTC. It specifies CASRMTELSYEQYF.

The V call is TRBV3-1 (or the pseudogene TRBV3-2), the J call TRBJ2-6; no clear D. V shed 0 bases and J shed 0 bases, with 6 bases lying between them. Germline V lookup: CDR1 LGHDT, CDR2 YNNKEL (reference sequence). The CDR3 extends over 16 amino acids. CDR3 DNA: TGTGCCAGCAGCCAAGATAGGAGCTCTGGGGCCAACGTCCTGACTTTC. Translation gives CASSQDRSSGANVLTF.

The gene calls are TRBV5-1 and TRBJ2-3; D perhaps matches TRBD1 (8 bases). Between the trimmed V and J ends, which lost 0 bases and 5 bases, there was a span of 16 bases. The CDR3 extends over 16 amino acids. The germline V gene encodes CDR1 SGHRS and CDR2 YFSETQ. The CDR3 DNA reads as TGCGCCAGCAGCTTGGGACAGGGGAGGGCCAGAGATACGCAGTATTTT. Its protein is CASSLGQGRARDTQYF.

V gene TRBV19 combines with J gene TRBJ1-2; 10 bases map to TRBD1. V trimming: 3 bases; J trimming: 0 bases; junction bases outside the gene matches: 4. From germline, CDR1 is LNHDA and CDR2 SQIVND (reference sequence). This CDR3 has 16 amino acids. The CDR3: CASSIYGQGANYGYTF. The CDR3 DNA sequence: TGTGCCAGTAGTATTTATGGACAGGGGGCTAACTATGGCTACACCTTC.

CDR3 sequence (DNA): TGCGCCAGCAGCTTGCAGGGCCCTGAAGCTTTCTTT. Translation: CASSLQGPEAFF. The rearrangement uses TRBV5-1 and TRBJ1-1; possible D gene TRBD1, 5 bases. V dropped 1 base and J dropped 6 bases, with 7 bases sitting between them. This CDR3 has 12 amino acids. Germline values: CDR1 SGHRS, CDR2 YFSETQ.

The CDR3 protein is CASSFGGATNYGYTF. The CDR3, as DNA: TGTGCCAGCAGCTTCGGGGGAGCAACTAACTATGGCTACACCTTC. This chain links TRBV7-3 with TRBJ1-2, with D possibly matching TRBD1 (5 bases). The length of the CDR3 is 15 residues. V lost 3 bases and J 0 bases, leaving 11 bases between the germline ends. Germline-derived CDR1 and CDR2 are SGHTA and FQGTGA.

This chain joins TRBV4-2 and TRBJ2-3; a possible D gene is TRBD2 (6 bases). V shed 3 bases and J shed 2 bases, with 9 bases lying between them. Germline values: CDR1 LGHNA, CDR2 YNFKEQ. This CDR3 is 14 amino acids long. CDR3 protein: CASSQGGVTDTQYF. The DNA for the CDR3 is TGTGCCAGCAGCCAGGGGGGAGTCACAGATACGCAGTATTTT.

V is TRBV28 and J is TRBJ1-2; D is undetermined. Trimming took 5 bases from V and 7 from J, leaving 17 bases between them. Germline V gives CDR1 MDHEN, CDR2 SYDVKM. There are 14 residues in the CDR3. The CDR3 reads CASSREVWGAGYTF. As DNA, the CDR3 is TGTGCCAGCAGTCGAGAAGTCTGGGGAGCTGGCTACACCTTC.

This chain joins TRBV10-1 and TRBJ2-1, with 10 bases aligning to TRBD2. This CDR3 contains 21 residues. The germline V gene has CDR1 WNHNN and CDR2 SYGVQD (reference sequence). Trimming at V came to 2 bases and at J to 0 bases, leaving 16 bases not matched to a gene. CDR3 bases: TGCGCCAGCAGTGAGGGTCTCACGGGGAGCGGGAGGGCCGACTCCTACAATGAGCAGTTCTTC. Its translation is CASSEGLTGSGRADSYNEQFF.

The chain combines TRBV19 with TRBJ1-6, with D perhaps matching TRBD1 (5 bases). This CDR3 has 17 amino acids. Germline CDR1 and CDR2: LNHDA and SQIVND (reference sequence). V was cut by 5 bases and J by 0 bases, with 14 bases left in between. In DNA form, the CDR3 reads TGTGCCAGTAGTCCCAAAGGCGGGGGCTCCTATAATTCACCCCTCCACTTT. It encodes CASSPKGGGSYNSPLHF.

In this sample, this clone turned up once. The CDR3 DNA is TGTGCCAGCAGCTTAGATCAGCCGGACAGGGCCCCCGGCTATGGCTACACCTTC. This translates into CASSLDQPDRAPGYGYTF. The chain employs TRBV11-2 and TRBJ1-2; 8 nucleotides match TRBD1. V trimming: 0 bases; J trimming: 4 bases; junction bases outside the gene matches: 13. Germline V CDR1 and CDR2: SGHAT, FQNNGV. This CDR3 has 18 residues. Looking up the rest from reference TRBV11-2 and TRBJ1-2 gives the full variable domain: EAGVAQSPRYKIIEKRQSVAFWCNPISGHATLYWYQQILGQGPKLLIQFQNNGVVDDSQLPKDRFSAERLKGVDSTLKIQPAKLEDSAVYLCASSLDQPDRAPGYGYTFGSGTRLTVV.

The rearrangement uses TRBV6-6 and TRBJ2-1, with D possibly TRBD1 on 6 matching bases. CDR1 MNHNY and CDR2 SVGAGI come from the germline V gene (reference sequence). The V end lost 10 bases, the J end lost 4 bases, and 17 bases lay between the germline ends. The CDR3 runs to 14 residues. The CDR3 nucleotides are TGTGCCACTTACCACAGGGTCGGGTACAATGAGCAGTTCTTC. Encoded protein: CATYHRVGYNEQFF.

The J gene is TRBJ2-3, the V gene TRBV5-6; D call uncertain. This CDR3 comprises 12 residues. V lost 6 bases and J lost 3, with 8 bases in between. Per germline, CDR1 SGHDT and CDR2 YYEEEE. This CDR3 is CASTPVTDTQYF. The CDR3 coding sequence is TGTGCCAGCACCCCGGTAACAGATACGCAGTATTTT.